This is a list of T cell receptor beta chains from one sample in a study of blood T cell repertoires in COVID-19. This table comes from immunoSEQ multiplex PCR, and its TCRdb copy is limited to in-frame clones, with some not included. The data contain fewer than 120,000 clones, about 72% of them singletons. The source material was peripheral blood. The receptor source for this set is a woman aged 60-75 years with acute or convalescent COVID-19. Each CDR3 is given with its conserved first and last residue. Fields, in order: D gene, clone size, J gene, V gene, CDR3 DNA, CDR3 protein. A D gene is named only where the DNA matches it firmly. Only part of the rows carry a size: once, few, many, or a class if the clone is expanded.

>.|.|TRBJ2-3|TRBV6-5
TGTGCCAGCAGTTATTCAGGGGACCCCACAGATACGCAGTATTTT
CASSYSGDPTDTQYF
>.|.|TRBJ2-2|TRBV7-9
TGTGCCAGCAGCCCAGAGGCAAACACCGGGGAGCTGTTTTTT
CASSPEANTGELFF
>TRBD1|few|TRBJ2-1|TRBV3-1/TRBV3-2
TGTGCCAGCAGCCAAGGGACAGGGTCGCACAATGAGCAGTTCTTC
CASSQGTGSHNEQFF
>.|.|TRBJ1-2|TRBV5-1
TGCGCCAGCCGGGCAGGGGAATATGGCTACACCTTC
CASRAGEYGYTF
>.|once|TRBJ2-2|TRBV11-3
TGTGCCAGCAGCTTAGATCGGTGGACCGGGGAGCTGTTTTTT
CASSLDRWTGELFF
>.|.|TRBJ1-3|TRBV10-3
TGTGCCATCAGAGAGACGGGAAACTCTGGAAACACCATATATTTT
CAIRETGNSGNTIYF
>.|.|TRBJ1-3|TRBV6-5
TGTGCCAGCAGTCCTCCGGGACTCGGAAACACCATATATTTT
CASSPPGLGNTIYF
>.|.|TRBJ2-2|TRBV30
TGTGCCTGGAGTGTACCAGGGTTGGGGGAGCTGTTTTTT
CAWSVPGLGELFF
>.|few|TRBJ1-2|TRBV4-1
TGCGCCAGCAGCCGAGAAACCGGGGGCTATGGCTACACCTTC
CASSRETGGYGYTF
>TRBD1|.|TRBJ1-6|TRBV30
TGTGCCTGGAGAACCAGGGGGAACTATAATTCACCCCTCCACTTT
CAWRTRGNYNSPLHF
>.|.|TRBJ1-1|TRBV10-2
TGCGCCAGCAGGCAGGCGCCGGGAACTGAAGCTTTCTTT
CASRQAPGTEAFF
>.|.|TRBJ2-5|TRBV7-9
TGTGCCAGCATCCAGGGGGAGACCCAGTACTTC
CASIQGETQYF
>.|.|TRBJ1-1|TRBV3-1/TRBV3-2
TGTGCCAGCAGCCAAAGGGGCTCTTGGAACACTGAAGCTTTCTTT
CASSQRGSWNTEAFF
>.|many|TRBJ1-4|TRBV9
TGTGCCAGCAGCCCCCACCAGGGGAATGAAAAACTGTTTTTT
CASSPHQGNEKLFF
>.|.|TRBJ1-2|TRBV3-1/TRBV3-2
TGTGCCAGCAGCCCCCAGGGAAACTATGGCTACACCTTC
CASSPQGNYGYTF
>.|.|TRBJ2-7|TRBV10-2
TGCGCCAGCAGTGAGGCCCCCCGGGACTACGAGCAGTACTTC
CASSEAPRDYEQYF
>TRBD1|.|TRBJ1-2|TRBV5-4
TGTGCCAGCAGCTTAAACAGGGGAGCTAACTATGGCTACACCTTC
CASSLNRGANYGYTF
>.|.|TRBJ1-2|TRBV6-1
TGTGCCAGCAGCCTTAGACCGGGTTCCTATGGCTACACCTTC
CASSLRPGSYGYTF
>.|.|TRBJ1-2|TRBV19
TGTGCCAGTAGTGGAAGGACAGCTAACTATGGCTACACCTTC
CASSGRTANYGYTF
>.|.|TRBJ2-1|TRBV10-3
TGTGCCAATAGTGGGCAGGGGGGTTCAAATGAGCAGTTCTTC
CANSGQGGSNEQFF
>TRBD2|.|TRBJ2-7|TRBV18
TGTGCCAGCTCACCGGGGACGGGGGGGGAGAACGAGCAGTACTTC
CASSPGTGGENEQYF
>.|few|TRBJ2-5|TRBV12-5
TGTGCTAGTGGTTTTGGTCGCTACGGGCAAGAGACCCAGTACTTC
CASGFGRYGQETQYF
>.|.|TRBJ2-7|TRBV6-2/TRBV6-3
TGTGCCAGCAGTTATGTAGAGGGTCTCGAGCAGTACTTC
CASSYVEGLEQYF
>TRBD1|.|TRBJ2-3|TRBV23-1
TGCGCCAGCAGTCAACCGGGACAGGGATCAGATACGCAGTATTTT
CASSQPGQGSDTQYF
>.|.|TRBJ2-2|TRBV7-3
TGTGCCAGCAGCATCAACAGGAACACCGGGGAGCTGTTTTTT
CASSINRNTGELFF
>TRBD1|.|TRBJ1-1|TRBV5-1
TGCGCCAGCAGCAGGGACAGGGGGAATACTGAAGCTTTCTTT
CASSRDRGNTEAFF
>.|once|TRBJ1-1|TRBV9
TGTGCCAGCAGTCTAAGGTGGGCAAACACTGAAGCTTTCTTT
CASSLRWANTEAFF
>.|.|TRBJ1-5|TRBV28
TGTGCCAGCAGTCTACCGGACTACGGTCAGCCCCAGCATTTT
CASSLPDYGQPQHF
>TRBD1|.|TRBJ1-2|TRBV27
TGTGCCAGCAGTCCTTTATCCAGGGGGTATCAGCGGAACTATGGCTACACCTTC
CASSPLSRGYQRNYGYTF
>.|once|TRBJ2-3|TRBV27
TGTGCCAGCAAGGGGCGAGCTACAGATACGCAGTATTTT
CASKGRATDTQYF
>TRBD1|.|TRBJ1-4|TRBV18
TGTGCCAGCTCACCGACAGGGGGCAATGAAAAACTGTTTTTT
CASSPTGGNEKLFF
>TRBD1|.|TRBJ1-5|TRBV6-1
TGTGCCAGCAGTGAGGACAGGGTTCAGCCCCAGCATTTT
CASSEDRVQPQHF
>.|.|TRBJ2-5|TRBV5-1
TGCGCCAGCAGCCAGGGGCCTTTGACAGAATGGGAGACCCAGTACTTC
CASSQGPLTEWETQYF
>.|once|TRBJ2-7|TRBV15
TGTGCCACCAGCAGAGATCTGATGGGGCCCCACGAGCAGTACTTC
CATSRDLMGPHEQYF
>.|.|TRBJ2-5|TRBV7-3
TGTGCCAGCAGCTTAACGGGACCCAGGCGGGGTTGGCAAGAGACCCAGTACTTC
CASSLTGPRRGWQETQYF
>.|.|TRBJ1-5|TRBV5-3
TGTGCCAGAAGCTGCGGGGGACGAAGAAGCAATCAGCCCCAGCATTTT
CARSCGGRRSNQPQHF
>TRBD1|.|TRBJ2-7|TRBV28
TGTGCCAGCAGTTTGGGACAGGGGGCTTCCTACGAGCAGTACTTC
CASSLGQGASYEQYF
>TRBD2|.|TRBJ2-5|TRBV2
TGTGCCAGCAGTCCAGGACTAGCGGTTGGGGAGACCCAGTACTTC
CASSPGLAVGETQYF
>TRBD1|once|TRBJ1-1|TRBV10-3
TGTGCCATCAGTGATTTCGACAGGGGCATGAACACTGAAGCTTTCTTT
CAISDFDRGMNTEAFF
>.|.|TRBJ1-2|TRBV28
TGTGCCAGCAGTTTAGCAACAGCCTATGGCTACACCTTC
CASSLATAYGYTF
>TRBD1|.|TRBJ1-3|TRBV28
TGTGCCAGCAGTTTACCCGGGACAGGCGCCCTTAACACCATATATTTT
CASSLPGTGALNTIYF
>.|.|TRBJ2-2|TRBV12-5
TGTGCTAGTGGCTCTCAACGGGGGGCAATAGTCGGGGAGCTGTTTTTT
CASGSQRGAIVGELFF
>TRBD1|few|TRBJ1-1|TRBV6-5
TGTGCCAGCAGGGACAGGACCATGAACACTGAAGCTTTCTTT
CASRDRTMNTEAFF
>TRBD1|.|TRBJ1-2|TRBV7-8
TGTGCCAGCAGCTTGGGACAGTCAGGGTCCCGTGGCTACACCTTC
CASSLGQSGSRGYTF
>.|.|TRBJ1-3|TRBV18
TGTGCCAGCTCACCACCTGGCTCTAGCTCTGGAAACACCATATATTTT
CASSPPGSSSGNTIYF
>.|.|TRBJ1-5|TRBV2
TGTGCCAGCAGTGCACAGGGAGGGGTCCAGCCCCAGCATTTT
CASSAQGGVQPQHF
>TRBD2|.|TRBJ2-2|TRBV7-2
TGTGCCAGCAGCTTGACTAGCGGGGGGGCCTACACCGGGGAGCTGTTTTTT
CASSLTSGGAYTGELFF
>.|.|TRBJ2-7|TRBV6-1
TGTGCCAGCAGTGAAATATCGGGACAAAGCGCTTTCTTC
CASSEISGQSAFF
>TRBD1|.|TRBJ1-6|TRBV30
TGTGCCTGGAGTCCAGGGGGTTCACCCCTCCACTTT
CAWSPGGSPLHF
>TRBD1|.|TRBJ1-2|TRBV4-3
TGCGCCAGCAGCCAAATCCAGGGGGCCCTTTATGGCTACACCTTC
CASSQIQGALYGYTF
>.|.|TRBJ1-1|TRBV5-1
TGCGCCAGCAGCTTGGCATCGGGGAACACTGAAGCTTTCTTT
CASSLASGNTEAFF
>TRBD1|.|TRBJ2-4|TRBV5-1
TGCGCCAGCAGCTTGGGACAGGGCGAAGGCAAAAACATTCAGTACTTC
CASSLGQGEGKNIQYF